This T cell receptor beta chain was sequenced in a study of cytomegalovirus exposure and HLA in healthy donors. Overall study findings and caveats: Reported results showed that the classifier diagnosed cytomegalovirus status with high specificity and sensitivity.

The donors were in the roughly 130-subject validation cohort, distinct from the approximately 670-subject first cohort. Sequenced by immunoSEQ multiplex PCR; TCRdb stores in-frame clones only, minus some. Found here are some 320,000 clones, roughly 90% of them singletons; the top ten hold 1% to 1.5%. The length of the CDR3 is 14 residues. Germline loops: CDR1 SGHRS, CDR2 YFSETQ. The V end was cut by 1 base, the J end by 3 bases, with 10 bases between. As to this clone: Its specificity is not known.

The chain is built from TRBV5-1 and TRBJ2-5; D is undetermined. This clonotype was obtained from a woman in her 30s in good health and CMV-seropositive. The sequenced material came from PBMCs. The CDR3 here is CASSLSRTKETQYF. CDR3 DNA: TGCGCCAGCAGCTTGTCTCGGACCAAAGAGACCCAGTACTTC.